Shown below are 12 T cell receptor beta chains from a single sample sequenced in a study of graft-versus-host responses after intestinal transplantation. TCRdb's copy holds only in-frame clones and misses some; the assay was immunoSEQ multiplex PCR. The sample has fewer than 15,000 clones, 25% to 40% seen once. Plated together were around 200,000 CFSE-labeled responder cells and around 200,000 irradiated, violet-dye-labeled stimulator cells. The specimen comprised alloreactive CD8+ T cells from a mixed lymphocyte reaction culture, sampled before intestinal transplant. The subset was: CFSE-low proliferating T cells sorted from roughly 6-day pre-transplant mixed lymphocyte reaction (GvH or HvG direction). Source of these receptors: a human patient who received an intestinal transplant.

This chain links TRBV4-3 with TRBJ1-1, with D perhaps matching TRBD1 (6 bases). Deletions cut 0 bases from V and 1 base from J, with 15 bases between. Germline V CDR1 and CDR2: LGHNA, YSLEER. The CDR3 has 17 residues. In nucleotides, the CDR3 is TGCGCCAGCAGCCAAGATCGTACAGGGATAACGAACACTGAAGCTTTCTTT. This codes for CASSQDRTGITNTEAFF.

The chain recombines TRBV4-3 with TRBJ1-2; the D gene is possibly TRBD1 (5 bases). Trimming took 1 base from V and 4 from J, leaving 13 bases between them. Germline CDR1 is LGHNA and CDR2 is YSLEER. CDR3 length: 15 residues. CDR3 amino acids: CASSQGSGTTYGYTF. The CDR3 nucleotides are TGCGCCAGCAGCCAAGGGAGCGGGACGACCTATGGCTACACCTTC.

This clone was seen a few times. The chain has TRBV27 and TRBJ2-7, with D unclear. Germline V lookup: CDR1 MNHEY, CDR2 SMNVEV (reference sequence). Trimming took off 5 bases at V and 0 bases at J, with 11 bases between the two ends. This CDR3 has 14 amino acids. The CDR3 spells CASSVQMSSYEQYF. CDR3 in DNA: TGTGCCAGCAGTGTACAGATGAGCTCCTACGAGCAGTACTTC.

The CDR3 spells CASSFWNSGGAPETQYF. Written as DNA, the CDR3 is TGTGCCAGCAGTTTTTGGAATAGCGGGGGGGCCCCAGAGACCCAGTACTTC. The chain uses TRBV27 and TRBJ2-5; TRBD2 matches 11 bases. This CDR3 contains 17 residues. Trimming removed 3 bases from V and 4 bases from J; junction bases left unmatched: 10. Per germline, CDR1 MNHEY and CDR2 SMNVEV (reference sequence).

This clone was detected only a few times. V usage is TRBV7-8 and J usage is TRBJ2-1; TRBD1 matches 12 bases. V dropped 2 bases and J dropped 2; count of bases not matched to a gene: 16. CDR1 and CDR2 from the germline V gene are SGHVS and FQNEAQ. The CDR3 covers 21 residues. CDR3 DNA: TGTGCCAGCAGCTTACGCCTTTTGGGGACAGGGGGCATGGGTCCCTACAATGAGCAGTTCTTC. This gives the protein CASSLRLLGTGGMGPYNEQFF.

This clone occurred a few times. The V and J genes are TRBV30 and TRBJ2-7; no firm D call. The CDR3 totals 12 residues. Germline assignment: CDR1 GTSNPN and CDR2 SVGIG (reference sequence). With 1 base removed from V and 3 bases from J, the gap between germline ends came to 7 bases. The CDR3 here is CAWSAVYYEQYF. DNA for the CDR3: TGTGCCTGGAGTGCAGTTTACTACGAGCAGTACTTC.

The chain combines TRBV4-1 with TRBJ2-7, with no clear D. Germline loops: CDR1 MGHRA, CDR2 YSYEKL. The CDR3 length is 14 residues. Trimming took off 0 bases at V and 3 bases at J, with 9 bases between the two ends. CDR3 sequence (DNA): TGCGCCAGCAGCCAAGACCGTATTTACTACGAGCAGTACTTC. This gives the protein CASSQDRIYYEQYF.

In its sample, this clone was seen once. The V call is TRBV7-2, the J call TRBJ2-7; TRBD1 matches 7 bases. Germline-derived CDR1 and CDR2 are SGHTA and FQGNSA. With V trimmed by 3 bases and J by 6 bases, 2 bases remained unmatched. The CDR3 runs to 12 residues. CDR3 region: CASSFAGGEQYF. Here the CDR3 DNA reads TGTGCCAGCAGCTTTGCAGGGGGCGAGCAGTACTTC.

In this sample, this clone turned up a few times. The rearrangement joins TRBV7-9 to TRBJ2-3; D is possibly TRBD2 (5 bases). V was pared by 1 base and J by 2 bases, with 7 bases between. Germline V gene sequence: CDR1 SEHNR, CDR2 FQNEAQ (reference sequence). The CDR3 contains 14 residues. CDR3 in DNA: TGTGCCAGCAGCTTAGGAGGGTTCACAGATACGCAGTATTTT. Protein: CASSLGGFTDTQYF.

This clone was detected only a few times. In DNA, the CDR3 is TGTGCCAGCAGCGGTGGGACAGCGAGAATCCACGAGCAGTACTTC. It yields the protein CASSGGTARIHEQYF. The chain is built from TRBV21-1 and TRBJ2-7; the table gives TRBD1 as D, unverified against the DNA. TRBV21-1 is described as a pseudogene. CDR3 size: 15 residues.

This clone was seen a single time. The chain links TRBV4-3 to TRBJ1-3; the D is unclear. The CDR3 has 17 amino acids. The ends were cut back, 1 base at V and 0 bases at J, with 13 bases in the middle. Germline CDR1 reads LGHNA; CDR2 reads YSLEER. CDR3 residues: CASSQGPAVSSGNTIYF. The CDR3 nucleotides are TGCGCCAGCAGCCAAGGTCCCGCGGTGAGCTCTGGAAACACCATATATTTT.

This clone occurred a few times. The chain employs TRBV30 and TRBJ2-1; 9 bases are a match to TRBD1. The CDR3 runs 12 residues. In germline, CDR1 is GTSNPN, CDR2 SVGIG (reference sequence). Germline trimming cut 3 bases from V and 7 bases from J; bases unmatched to any gene: 1. DNA for the CDR3: TGTGCCTGGAGACAGGGGGCTAATGAGCAGTTCTTC. Translating it yields CAWRQGANEQFF. The complete variable domain, with remaining parts taken from reference TRBV30 and TRBJ2-1, reads SQTIHQWPATLVQPVGSPLSLECTVEGTSNPNLYWYRQAAGRGLQLLFYSVGIGQISSEVPQNLSASRPQDRQFILSSKKLLLSDSGFYLCAWRQGANEQFFGPGTRLTVL.